A selection of T cell receptor beta chains follows, all from one sample in a study of blood T cell repertoires in COVID-19. Assay used: immunoSEQ multiplex PCR; TCRdb lists only in-frame clones, some missing. The repertoire holds over 200,000 clones, with just over 85% as singletons. Sample: peripheral blood. The receptor set was obtained from a man aged 50-59 years with COVID-19, enrolled during active disease. Both conserved end residues are part of each CDR3. The D gene is left open where the match is weak. A row's size may be missing; if present it is once, few, many or a size class.

v_gene	j_gene	len	d_gene	abundance	CDR3aa	CDR3nt
TRBV28	TRBJ2-7	14	.	.	CASSFVGGTYEQYF	TGTGCCAGCAGTTTCGTGGGGGGAACCTACGAGCAGTACTTC
TRBV6-2/TRBV6-3	TRBJ2-1	16	TRBD1	.	CASSYAGTGGDNEQFF	TGTGCCAGCAGTTACGCCGGGACAGGGGGGGACAATGAGCAGTTCTTC
TRBV6-6	TRBJ1-2	13	.	.	CASSPQGYYGYTF	TGTGCCAGCAGTCCCCAGGGATACTATGGCTACACCTTC
TRBV25-1	TRBJ2-1	14	.	.	CASSDRPGWNEQFF	TGTGCCAGCAGTGACCGGCCAGGGTGGAATGAGCAGTTCTTC
TRBV2	TRBJ1-6	15	TRBD1	few	CASREQGALNSPLHF	TGTGCCAGCAGAGAACAGGGGGCGCTTAATTCACCCCTCCACTTT
TRBV9	TRBJ1-2	12	TRBD1	.	CASSLEGAGYTF	TGTGCCAGCAGCTTAGAGGGGGCCGGCTACACCTTC
TRBV7-2	TRBJ1-6	14	TRBD1	once	CASSYDRGSAPLHF	TGTGCCAGCAGTTACGACAGGGGATCGGCACCCCTCCACTTT
TRBV5-1	TRBJ2-3	19	TRBD2	.	CASSLGAGLAGGLTDTQYF	TGCGCCAGCAGCTTGGGTGCGGGACTAGCGGGGGGACTCACAGATACGCAGTATTTT
TRBV6-7	TRBJ1-3	15	.	.	CASSYSRVSGNTIYF	TGTGCCAGCAGTTACTCTCGTGTGTCCGGAAACACCATATATTTT
TRBV20-1	TRBJ1-1	12	.	.	CSASLMNTEAFF	TGCAGTGCTAGTTTAATGAACACTGAAGCTTTCTTT
TRBV27	TRBJ1-2	13	TRBD1	.	CASSHGTGNGYTF	TGTGCCAGCAGCCACGGGACAGGGAATGGCTACACCTTC
TRBV7-9	TRBJ2-5	17	TRBD1	.	CASSLDFRDRIRETQYF	TGTGCCAGCAGCTTAGACTTCCGGGACAGGATAAGAGAGACCCAGTACTTC
TRBV19	TRBJ1-1	14	.	.	CASSIGPPDNEAFF	TGTGCCAGTAGTATAGGCCCCCCCGACAATGAAGCTTTCTTT
TRBV7-2	TRBJ2-1	13	.	.	CASSEAGYNEQFF	TGTGCCAGCAGCGAGGCGGGTTACAATGAGCAGTTCTTC
TRBV6-8	TRBJ1-5	17	TRBD1	.	CASSVEGQKYSNQPQHF	TGTGCCAGCAGTGTAGAGGGACAGAAGTATAGCAATCAGCCCCAGCATTTT
TRBV5-4	TRBJ1-2	14	.	.	CASSLAGGHYGYTF	TGTGCCAGCAGCTTGGCAGGAGGGCACTATGGCTACACCTTC
TRBV18	TRBJ2-1	13	.	.	CASSLRPSNEQFF	TGTGCCAGCTCACTGCGGCCCTCTAATGAGCAGTTCTTC
TRBV9	TRBJ2-7	14	.	.	CASSVRGSSYEQYF	TGTGCCAGCAGCGTACGGGGGAGCTCCTACGAGCAGTACTTC
TRBV30	TRBJ1-1	12	TRBD1	.	CAWDRGHTEAFF	TGTGCCTGGGACAGGGGGCACACTGAAGCTTTCTTT
TRBV24-1	TRBJ2-2	13	.	.	CATSVTNTGELFF	TGTGCCACCAGTGTCACGAACACCGGGGAGCTGTTTTTT
TRBV7-9	TRBJ2-5	13	.	.	CASSLGGVETQYF	TGTGCCAGCAGCTTAGGGGGGGTCGAGACCCAGTACTTC
TRBV2	TRBJ1-2	15	.	.	CASSDRASSRYGYTF	TGTGCCAGCAGTGACAGGGCATCTTCCAGATATGGCTACACCTTC
TRBV9	TRBJ1-4	16	TRBD1	.	CASSADYRGPDEKLFF	TGTGCCAGCAGCGCCGATTACAGGGGGCCGGATGAAAAACTGTTTTTT
TRBV27	TRBJ2-5	15	.	.	CASSRGNPGQETQYF	TGTGCCAGCAGCAGGGGTAATCCCGGCCAAGAGACCCAGTACTTC
TRBV19	TRBJ1-1	15	TRBD1	.	CASSTNRGENTEAFF	TGTGCCAGTAGTACCAACAGGGGCGAGAACACTGAAGCTTTCTTT
TRBV28	TRBJ2-2	17	TRBD1	.	CASSTAGTGSATGELFF	TGTGCCAGCAGTACCGCCGGGACAGGGTCGGCCACCGGGGAGCTGTTTTTT
TRBV2	TRBJ2-1	15	TRBD2	.	CASLKSGRADNEQFF	TGTGCCAGCCTAAAAAGCGGGAGGGCTGACAATGAGCAGTTCTTC
TRBV30	TRBJ1-6	13	.	.	CASVGQYNSPLHF	TGTGCCTCGGTGGGGCAGTATAATTCACCCCTCCACTTT
TRBV5-6	TRBJ2-7	13	TRBD1	.	CASSRGQSYEQYF	TGTGCCAGCAGCCGGGGACAGTCCTACGAGCAGTACTTC
TRBV5-1	TRBJ2-1	13	.	.	CASSLGTHNEQFF	TGCGCCAGCAGTCTCGGGACTCACAATGAGCAGTTCTTC
TRBV7-2	TRBJ1-6	19	.	.	CASSLRLGARVENNSPLHF	TGTGCCAGCAGCTTAAGACTAGGGGCCAGAGTAGAGAATAATTCACCCCTCCACTTT
TRBV4-2	TRBJ1-4	16	TRBD1	.	CASSQEPGQGNEKLFF	TGTGCCAGCAGCCAAGAACCGGGACAGGGGAATGAAAAACTGTTTTTT
TRBV3-1/TRBV3-2	TRBJ2-7	14	TRBD1	.	CASSQRGLLYEQYF	TGTGCCAGCAGCCAAAGGGGGCTTTTGTACGAGCAGTACTTC
TRBV23-1	TRBJ2-1	18	TRBD1	.	CASSQSTGQGVDNNEQFF	TGCGCCAGCAGTCAATCAACGGGACAGGGTGTAGATAACAATGAGCAGTTCTTC
TRBV6-5	TRBJ1-1	13	TRBD1	few	CASRSQGPAEAFF	TGTGCCAGCAGGTCACAGGGGCCCGCTGAAGCTTTCTTT
TRBV3-1/TRBV3-2	TRBJ1-6	15	.	.	CASSQVTGSNSPLHF	TGTGCCAGCAGCCAAGTAACAGGCAGCAATTCACCCCTCCACTTT
TRBV21-1	TRBJ2-7	16	.	.	CASSKAGGGDSYEQYF	TGTGCCAGCAGCAAAGCCGGCGGGGGCGATTCCTACGAGCAGTACTTC
TRBV29-1	TRBJ1-1	14	.	.	CSVGGVLTDTEAFF	TGCAGCGTTGGGGGAGTCCTTACCGACACTGAAGCTTTCTTT
TRBV2	TRBJ2-1	11	.	.	CASSYMEEQFF	TGTGCCAGCAGTTATATGGAGGAGCAGTTCTTC
TRBV5-1	TRBJ2-1	17	TRBD2	.	CASSLAFGTSGSNEQFF	TGCGCCAGCAGCTTGGCTTTCGGGACTAGCGGGAGTAATGAGCAGTTCTTC
TRBV3-1/TRBV3-2	TRBJ2-3	15	TRBD2	.	CASSPGLANTDTQYF	TGTGCCAGCAGCCCCGGACTAGCGAACACAGATACGCAGTATTTT
TRBV5-6	TRBJ1-3	12	.	.	CASSYSGNTIYF	TGTGCCAGCAGTTACTCTGGAAACACCATATATTTT
TRBV7-9	TRBJ1-1	16	TRBD1	.	CASSLGKGQENTEAFF	TGTGCCAGCAGCTTAGGGAAGGGACAGGAGAACACTGAAGCTTTCTTT
TRBV25-1	TRBJ1-2	14	TRBD1	.	CASTQGTGGYGYTF	TGTGCCAGCACCCAAGGGACAGGCGGCTATGGCTACACCTTC
TRBV6-1	TRBJ2-7	16	TRBD1	.	CASSEGGQGAGYEQYF	TGTGCCAGCAGTGAAGGCGGACAGGGGGCGGGCTACGAGCAGTACTTC
TRBV25-1	TRBJ2-5	16	TRBD1	.	CASSEGDSSGGETQYF	TGTGCCAGCAGTGAAGGGGACAGCTCCGGCGGGGAGACCCAGTACTTC
TRBV12-1	TRBJ2-2	11	.	.	CASSFLGELFF	TGTGCCAGCAGCTTCCTCGGGGAGCTGTTTTTT
TRBV7-2	TRBJ2-5	15	TRBD2	.	CASSLARRGGQSQYF	TGTGCCAGCAGCTTAGCGCGGCGGGGGGGGCAGTCCCAGTACTTC
TRBV19	TRBJ2-1	14	.	.	CASSSSGVGNEQFF	TGTGCCAGTAGTAGCTCGGGAGTTGGCAATGAGCAGTTCTTC
TRBV19	TRBJ2-5	13	TRBD2	.	CASSGLVTETQYF	TGTGCCAGTTCGGGACTAGTGACGGAGACCCAGTACTTC
TRBV6-1	TRBJ1-5	16	TRBD1	.	CASSEETGGAFQPQHF	TGTGCCAGCAGTGAGGAAACAGGGGGCGCTTTTCAGCCCCAGCATTTT
TRBV9	TRBJ2-7	14	TRBD2	.	CASSVESSGNEQYF	TGTGCCAGCAGCGTAGAGTCTAGCGGGAACGAGCAGTACTTC